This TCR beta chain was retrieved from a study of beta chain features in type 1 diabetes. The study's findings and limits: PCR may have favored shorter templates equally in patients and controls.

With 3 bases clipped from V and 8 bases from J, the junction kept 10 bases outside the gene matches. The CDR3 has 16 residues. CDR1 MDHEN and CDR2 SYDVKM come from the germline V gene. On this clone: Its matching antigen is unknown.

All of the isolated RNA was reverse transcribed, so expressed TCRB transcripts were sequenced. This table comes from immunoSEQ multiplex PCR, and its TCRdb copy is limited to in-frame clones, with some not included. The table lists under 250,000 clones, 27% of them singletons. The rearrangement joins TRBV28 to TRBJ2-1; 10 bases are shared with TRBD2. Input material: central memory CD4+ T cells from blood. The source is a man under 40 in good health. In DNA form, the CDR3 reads TGTGCCAGCAGTTTTCAAAGCGGGAGGGGGGTCGATGAGCAGTTCTTC. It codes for CASSFQSGRGVDEQFF.